This T cell receptor (beta chain) was obtained from a study of blood T cell repertoires in COVID-19. Study-wide background: COVID-19 samples from acute and convalescent phases originated in the United States, Italy and Spain. PBMCs, B-cell-depleted T cells, or T cells were the source of the cDNA or gDNA that made up the material.

In the authors' methods: Reference gene primer amplification yielded estimated nucleated cell counts. Using immunoSEQ multiplex PCR, the repertoire was profiled, and TCRdb retains in-frame clones only, with some absent. V, J and clone size derive from that table, while D and trimming were established from the DNA sequence. The repertoire holds about 180,000 clones, with 80% to 90% as singletons. The CDR3 covers 13 residues. CDR1 is SGHTA, CDR2 FQGTGA, per germline. V was trimmed by 4 bases and J by 7 bases, leaving 13 bases between them. Sequenced: peripheral blood. J is TRBJ2-5 and V is TRBV7-3; weak D call: TRBD2 (5 bases). The TCR was taken from a man between 18 and 35 years old who had recovered from COVID-19. CDR3: CASSSDWPGTQYF. As DNA, the CDR3 is TGTGCCAGCAGCTCGGACTGGCCGGGGACCCAGTACTTC.